The entry below describes one T cell receptor (beta chain). The antigen is not known. Clones were sequenced by immunoSEQ multiplex PCR, and TCRdb holds only the in-frame ones, with some missing. Here the sample spans some 140,000 clones, about 88% being singletons. The length of the CDR3 is 12 residues. V dropped 4 bases and J dropped 4 bases, with 9 bases sitting between them. Germline V gene lookup returns CDR1 SGHKS and CDR2 YYEKEE (reference sequence). These data come from a study of T cell responses to AZD1222 COVID-19 vaccine. General study findings and limits: Researchers took repertoire samples only after the peak T cell response had come. Only 5 to 7 AZD1222 recipients were seropositive at baseline. White British donors predominated, females outnumbered males, and clonal diversity was possibly underestimated. Spike-specific TCR breadth rose after two AZD1222 doses, and depth rose as well.

This clonotype was obtained from an adult in good health. The V and J genes are TRBV5-5 and TRBJ2-7, with D possibly TRBD1 on 6 matching bases. The sequences come from peripheral blood, collected on day 0 of AZD1222 vaccination. In DNA, the CDR3 is TGTGCCAGCAGCAGGACAGTGTACGAGCAGTACTTC. This encodes CASSRTVYEQYF.